This T cell receptor beta chain was recovered during a study of cytomegalovirus exposure and HLA in healthy donors (TCRdb year 2017). General notes on the study: In an earlier analysis of approximately 500 of the donors, about 270 Gb of sequence data and 90 million to 120 million unique TCR beta sequences from about 190 million T cells were reported. An early release that covered several hundred HLA-typed donors contained about 290 gigabases of sequencing data and tens of millions of unique TCR sequences. Among the roughly 390 genotyped donors, approximately 81% belonged to the genetic ancestry cluster associated with self-reported Caucasian donors. The aim of the study was to test whether cataloging public T cell receptors could identify signatures of past pathogen exposure. The T cell repertoires of around 670 subjects were profiled by immunosequencing and related to cytomegalovirus serostatus. Besides the first cohort of more than 650 subjects, a separate validation cohort made up of 120 different subjects was used. High-throughput TCR immunosequencing, statistical association of individual TCRs with disease status, and machine learning were combined to predict cytomegalovirus infection status. A later analysis re-examined previously published TCR beta repertoires from around 670 donors and added high-resolution HLA genotyping to investigate patterns of TCR occurrence. Rather than using new phenotypic data, the later analysis identified candidate immune exposures from TCR beta sequences and from how often those sequences occurred across donors. In an earlier analysis of 587 of the donors, high-throughput TCR beta sequencing was used to judge whether each TCR beta V gene segment behaved as functional or pseudogenic. Alongside the repertoire data, information on donor age, sex, ethnicity and CMV serostatus was compiled. A later genetic analysis used genome-wide SNP genotypes for about 65% of the 666 donors, treating that subset as a discovery cohort. All discovery cohort repertoires had been generated on a single sequencing platform. Class I and class II HLA loci were covered by the typing at four-digit resolution. Typing coverage differed by locus: A, B, C, DRB1 and DQB1 were typed in roughly 620-630 donors, DQA1 in about 500, DPA1 in 606, and DPB1 in 472. Because of strong linkage in the cohort, roughly five DR-DQ haplotypes were treated as single units for association and clustering. Across some 400 genotyped donors of the cohort, an average of roughly 250,000 unique TCR beta nucleotide sequences per donor were sequenced, and around 19% of those sequences were non-productive.

As encoded in the germline V gene, CDR1 is SGHRS while CDR2 is YFSETQ. The CDR3 covers 14 residues, taking in both the cysteine and the phenylalanine. Left in the record is the CDR3 DNA by itself, 42 bases read in frame from the first base. At the junction V is shortened by 4 bases and J by 4 bases, with 14 bases in between. The study at large found these results: Roughly uniform sequencing depth across donors was assumed in presence/absence analyses, although this assumption may not hold. An earlier analysis of approximately 590 of the donors showed that most TCR beta V segments appeared in productive rearrangements either about 87% or about 30% of the time, which broadly matched IMGT annotations. In a later genetic analysis, fewer N-insertions in productive TCRs were reported among donors in an Asian-associated ancestry cluster than the roughly 640-donor mean. When HLA alleles, especially DR and DQ, strongly co-occurred, attributing TCR associations to individual alleles was difficult. Only TCR beta chains were sequenced in this cohort, and the absence of alpha or paired-chain data limited detectable features. In vitro tests confirmed that a few of the cytomegalovirus-associated TCR beta chains recognize cytomegalovirus antigens. In a later analysis, around 17,000 TCR beta sequences were associated with specific HLA alleles at a false discovery rate of 0.05. The sequencing pipeline was judged likely to have produced a cluster of highly shared sequence variants as a technical artifact. The classifier was reported to diagnose cytomegalovirus status with high specificity and sensitivity in both the original cohort and the validation cohort. Seventeen rarely observed V segments, including chromosome 9 orphons, were excluded from the earlier analysis of approximately 500 of the donors because counts were too low. Because the 87-base-pair reads could not distinguish some IMGT-functional V segments, including TRBV6-2 and TRBV6-3, those segments were excluded. A total of about 150 TCR beta chains were listed by the study as associated with cytomegalovirus. Most CMV-associated TCR beta chains appeared to be HLA-restricted in a later analysis, and the HLA associations seemed to be driven largely by CMV exposure. According to a later analysis, parvovirus B19, influenza, CMV and Epstein-Barr virus appeared linked to several top co-occurrence clusters. In a later analysis, the rate of TCR association differed among HLA loci, with DRB1 alleles having the most associated TCRs and HLA-C alleles having the fewest. While some public TCRs were present in many individuals, most TCR sequences turned up only very rarely across donors. A later analysis found that HLA-associated TCR beta chains were more clonally expanded and had lower generation probabilities than equally common non-associated chains. It was suggested by the authors that the approach could potentially be generalized to other disease states and immunological phenotypes. A further reported finding was that TCR beta sequences accurately predicted the HLA-A and HLA-B alleles for most subjects in the first cohort. An association between a missense DCLRE1C variant and V-gene and J-gene trimming of TCR beta chains was found in a later genetic analysis and replicated in an independent cohort. For the cohort, immune exposure information was limited to CMV serostatus. Linkage disequilibrium might explain the correlated functional status among segregating V segments, but an unknown experimental factor could not be ruled out. Because HLA typing was missing for some donors at each locus, association tests included only the typed subset.

The cohort comprised around 700 healthy bone marrow donors. At the time of sampling, every cohort member was nominally healthy, though immune exposures that went unrecorded were likely present. The donor tested CMV seropositive, placing the donor among the 250 to 350 seropositive members of the cohort. Every donor gave a peripheral blood sample, and the peripheral blood mononuclear cells from that sample were used for TCR beta sequencing. Genomic DNA extraction from the blood cell samples was performed with the Qiagen DNeasy Blood Extraction Kit. Comment on this clone: Its cognate antigen has yet to be identified. No base quality information exists; no much larger clone differs at one position.

The method behind the library was the immunoSEQ multiplex PCR assay. For the multiplex PCR, a mixture combining 60 forward primers for TCR Vbeta segments and 13 reverse primers for TCR Jbeta segments was used. The CDR3 region of rearranged TCR beta genes was amplified from genomic DNA by a multiplex PCR assay. On the Illumina HiSeq System, the amplified TCR beta libraries were sequenced as 87-base-pair reads. In the authors' own workflow: Across the 670 or so repertoires, a later analysis counted some 80 million unique TCR beta chains, 8.5 million to 12 million of which were shared by at least two donors. Raw reads were error-corrected and collapsed into unique sequences by a nearest-neighbor algorithm in which closely related sequences were merged to remove PCR and sequencing errors. V, D and J gene segments were assigned by aligning CDR3 sequences to IMGT reference sequences. For a sequence to be retained, at least a six-nucleotide match to both a V gene segment and a J gene segment was required. Rearrangements were classified as productive when the CDR3 lacked stop codons and remained in frame with V and J, and all other rearrangements were classified as non-productive. CDR3 was defined according to IMGT convention as the region running from the second conserved V-encoded cysteine to the conserved J-encoded phenylalanine. In an earlier analysis of more than 550 of the donors, sequences lacking an unambiguous match to a single V gene segment were excluded. In an earlier analysis of several hundred of the donors, V segments were called functional above 56.7% productive rearrangements and were called segregating when the between-donor standard deviation exceeded 5%. A statistical classification framework was developed to diagnose cytomegalovirus status using the catalog of TCR beta chain sequences. In a later analysis, TCR nucleotide sequences were compared against IMGT/GENE-DB human TR gene sequences so that V and J genes could be assigned. The TCRdist pipeline was used in a later analysis to assign CDR3 sequences and most-parsimonious VDJ recombination scenarios. In a later analysis, every TCR beta chain was defined by the combination of its CDR3 amino acid sequence and its V-gene family, and reads without a unique V-gene family were dropped. As a way to deal with suspected cross-contamination and a sequencing artifact, a later analysis dropped 500 to 700 nucleotide sequences that were highly shared and had low generation probability. In a later analysis, a clonal expansion index was calculated for each public chain from normalized within-repertoire ranks of inferred template counts. In a later analysis, generation probabilities were computed using a VDJ recombination model fitted to out-of-frame rearrangements, and the results were checked against IGoR. Hypergeometric tests were used in a later analysis to score TCR-TCR, TCR-HLA and TCR-CMV co-occurrence, with a repertoire-size bias correction applied to the TCR pairs. In a later analysis, false discovery rates were estimated by permuting HLA or CMV assignments 20 times. In a later analysis, co-occurring TCRs were grouped using DBSCAN, and TCRdist sequence similarity was added for clustering within HLA-allele-positive subsets. Co-occurrence clustering excluded repertoires with fewer than 30,000 or more than 120,000 public chains, plus five with anomalous nucleotide sharing. TCRdb carries this immuneACCESS record with in-frame sequences only. Its versions omit some clonotypes, under half of them owing to an unresolved V gene in the studies checked, with the rest unexplained. V, J and clone size are those of that table, while D and trimming were read from the DNA. The sample records about 69,000 clones, 60% to 80% of which are singletons. The ten most abundant clones make up 22% of the sample.

The V and J genes are TRBV5-1 and TRBJ2-5; 6 matching bases give a weak D call of TRBD1. Sequences were obtained from PBMCs. The TCR comes from a woman under 40 in good health and CMV-seropositive. The CDR3 amino acid sequence is: CASSLQGSGETQYF. The DNA reads TGCGCCAGCAGCCTACAGGGATCTGGAGAGACCCAGTACTTC.